This TCR beta chain was captured by sequencing in a study of blood T cells in healthy people across ages. A J-beta primer mix and a sample-barcoded 5' primer were used in a second PCR of roughly 7 to 12 cycles. All cDNA molecules were each tagged by a template-switch adaptor with 12 random nucleotides. TCRdb analysed the 5' RACE reads with MiXCR anew, one entry per CDR3 protein. The sample lists over 1,500,000 distinct CDR3 sequences; about 39% were seen once. The sample holds many counts of this clonotype. The CDR3 is 12 residues long. Germline CDR1 and CDR2: SEHNR and FQNEAQ (reference sequence). V was clipped by 4 bases and J by 1 base, with 4 bases between them.

The receptor was isolated from a human donor in good health. The sequencing sample was made of blood. This chain links TRBV7-9 with TRBJ1-2; unclear D gene. CDR3 bases: TGTGCCAGCAGCTACGATAACTATGGCTACACCTTC. Translation gives CASSYDNYGYTF.